This T cell receptor (beta chain) is from a study of T cells in tuberculosis. The overall study: A South African cohort included IGRA-negative adolescents, latently infected IGRA-positive adolescents and adults with active tuberculosis. General observations from the study: A GMM-specific repertoire classifier reached about 85% accuracy, AUROC about 0.9. Active tuberculosis patients had shorter CDR3-alpha; the beta difference was nonsignificant. Active tuberculosis alpha repertoires lay closer to GMM-specific TCRs than controls'.

For this clone: The antigen remains undetermined.

Profiling relied on immunoSEQ multiplex PCR, and the TCRdb table lists in-frame clones only, not all of them. This sample yields about 29,000 clones, of which approximately 95% are seen a single time; 4.9% belongs to the top ten. The source of this sequence is a donor under 30 with latent tuberculosis or without tuberculosis infection. Sequenced sample: PBMCs.

The CDR3 sequence is CASSFPGQGINEQYF. CDR3 nucleotides: TGTGCCAGCAGCTTCCCGGGACAGGGGATCAACGAGCAGTACTTC. V usage is TRBV5-4 and J usage is TRBJ2-7; 10 bases align to TRBD1. There are 15 residues in the CDR3. V gave up 2 bases and J gave up 5 bases; unmatched junction bases: 7. Germline-derived CDR1 and CDR2 are SGHNT and YYREEE (reference sequence). Complete variable domain (other parts from reference TRBV5-4 and TRBJ2-7): ETGVTQSPTHLIKTRGQQVTLRCSSQSGHNTVSWYQQALGQGPQFIFQYYREEENGRGNFPPRFSGLQFPNYSSELNVNALELDDSALYLCASSFPGQGINEQYFGPGTRLTVT.